One sample yielded the 20 T cell receptor beta chains listed below, sequenced in a study of blood T cells in healthy people across ages. A second PCR of roughly 7 to 11 cycles used a sample-barcoded 5' primer and a J-beta primer mix. TCRdb re-called the 5' RACE reads through MiXCR, storing one row per CDR3 protein. The sample carries about 640,000 distinct CDR3 sequences, approximately 59% recorded once. Specimen: blood. These receptors were obtained from a man in his sixties in good health.

The chain carries TRBV5-1 and TRBJ2-2, with 7 nucleotides matching TRBD2. The CDR3 is 13 amino acids. Germline V gene lookup returns CDR1 SGHRS and CDR2 YFSETQ. V trimming: 3 bases; J trimming: 6 bases; junction bases outside the gene matches: 2. The CDR3 spells CASSSGGSGELFF. Written as DNA, the CDR3 is TGCGCCAGCAGCTCGGGGGGTTCCGGGGAGCTGTTTTTT.

This clonotype was seen more than once but under ten times. The genes are TRBV29-1 and TRBJ2-1; 10 positions match TRBD2. The CDR3 runs to 15 residues. The V gene's germline CDR1 is SQVTM and CDR2 ANQGSEA. V dropped 3 bases and J dropped 8; count of bases not matched to a gene: 10. CDR3 coding DNA: TGCAGCGTTGAGGCTAGCGGGGGCCTCTGGTATGAGCAGTTCTTC. This encodes CSVEASGGLWYEQFF.

CDR3 nucleotide sequence: TGTGCCAGCTCCCTAAGGCCCATTAACACCGGGGAGCTGTTTTTT. Protein sequence: CASSLRPINTGELFF. The chain has TRBV18 and TRBJ2-2; D remains ambiguous. Germline V gives CDR1 KGHSH, CDR2 LQKENI. Trimming removed 6 bases at V and 2 bases at J, with 13 bases between. The CDR3 is 15 residues long.

This clonotype was found a few times. This chain uses TRBV5-1 with TRBJ2-4; no firm D call. The J call may be incorrect, as the DNA end agrees better with TRBJ2-7. The CDR3 runs to 13 residues. Germline CDR1 is SGHRS and CDR2 is YFSETQ. In DNA, the CDR3 is TGCGCCAGCAGCTTGGACGGAACCTACGAGCAGTACTTC. As protein: CASSLDGTYEQYF.

This chain uses TRBV28 with TRBJ2-5, with TRBD1 identical over 10 bases. Germline V lookup: CDR1 MDHEN, CDR2 SYDVKM. After removal of 2 bases from V and 4 bases from J, the junction contained 7 bases not matched to a gene. This CDR3 is built from 16 residues. The CDR3 sequence: CASSLTGQGSSETQYF. CDR3 coding DNA: TGTGCCAGCAGTTTAACGGGACAGGGGTCGTCAGAGACCCAGTACTTC. Full variable domain (outside the CDR3, taken from reference TRBV28 and TRBJ2-5): DVKVTQSSRYLVKRTGEKVFLECVQDMDHENMFWYRQDPGLGLRLIYFSYDVKMKEKGDIPEGYSVSREKKERFSLILESASTNQTSMYLCASSLTGQGSSETQYFGPGTRLLVL.

This clonotype was detected only once. The chain has TRBV6-1 and TRBJ1-2; tentatively, D is TRBD1 (6 bases). Trimming stripped 5 bases from V and 5 bases from J, with 15 bases between. This CDR3 is 14 amino acids long. The germline gives CDR1 MNHNS, CDR2 SASEGT. CDR3 region: CASSQGMVGYGYTF. In DNA, the CDR3 is TGTGCCAGCAGTCAGGGGATGGTAGGATATGGCTACACCTTC.

This clonotype turned up a few times. J is TRBJ2-4 and V is TRBV21-1; the table's D call, TRBD1, was not checked against the DNA. TRBV21-1 is given as a pseudogene. The CDR3 has 16 amino acids. The CDR3 DNA reads as TGTGCCAGCAGCAAGCAGGTCGGGGGGGGCGTGAACATTCAGTACTTC. Translated, it gives CASSKQVGGGVNIQYF.

The V call is TRBV6-6, the J call TRBJ2-3; unclear D gene. V shed 6 bases and J shed 1 base, with 8 bases lying between them. The germline CDR1 and CDR2 sequences are MNHNY and SVGAGI (reference sequence). The CDR3 is made up of 13 amino acids. CDR3 in amino acids: CASRSVGTDTQYF. CDR3 nucleotide sequence: TGTGCCAGCAGGAGCGTTGGCACAGATACGCAGTATTTT.

The CDR3 region is CASSIAGSGGANEQFF. The CDR3 DNA reads TGTGCCAGTAGTATAGCTGGTAGCGGGGGGGCAAATGAGCAGTTCTTC. This rearrangement joins TRBV19 to TRBJ2-1, with 11 bases identical to TRBD2. CDR1 is LNHDA, CDR2 SQIVND, per germline (reference sequence). With 1 base clipped from V and 7 bases from J, the junction kept 6 bases outside the gene matches. The CDR3 is made up of 16 amino acids.

The chain combines TRBV5-1 with TRBJ2-7; D gene ambiguous. V was pared by 7 bases and J by 7 bases, with 24 bases between. This CDR3 spans 15 amino acids. In germline, CDR1 is SGHRS, CDR2 YFSETQ. CDR3 sequence (DNA): TGCGCCAGCGGGGAAGGCGGCCAGCTCTACAATGAGCAGTACTTC. It codes for CASGEGGQLYNEQYF.

The chain couples TRBV12-5 to TRBJ2-1, with TRBD2 matching 11 bases. The CDR3 length is 19 residues. Looked up from germline, CDR1 is LGHNT and CDR2 is FRNRAP. V trimming: 0 bases; J trimming: 0 bases; junction bases outside the gene matches: 7. The CDR3 sequence: CASGLVRLAGTSSYNEQFF. The CDR3 bases are TGTGCTAGTGGTTTGGTACGACTAGCGGGGACCAGCTCCTACAATGAGCAGTTCTTC. Complete variable domain (other parts from reference TRBV12-5 and TRBJ2-1): DARVTQTPRHKVTEMGQEVTMRCQPILGHNTVFWYRQTMMQGLELLAYFRNRAPLDDSGMPKDRFSAEMPDATLATLKIQPSEPRDSAVYFCASGLVRLAGTSSYNEQFFGPGTRLTVL.

The table lists this clonotype with many counts. The chain recombines TRBV7-2 with TRBJ2-7; D remains ambiguous. Deletions cut 0 bases from V and 2 bases from J, with 8 bases between. The CDR3 is made up of 14 amino acids. Germline values: CDR1 SGHTA, CDR2 FQGNSA. The CDR3 nucleotides are TGTGCCAGCAGCTTAGCGGGCGGCCCCTACGAGCAGTACTTC. Translating gives CASSLAGGPYEQYF.

The chain has TRBV30 and TRBJ1-2, with 7 bases lining up with TRBD1. Germline CDR1 GTSNPN, CDR2 SVGIG (reference sequence). The CDR3 spans 15 residues. The trim removed 4 bases at V and 7 bases at J, leaving 15 bases unmatched. CDR3 amino acids: CAWNFRGGRERGYTF. The CDR3 nucleotides are TGTGCCTGGAATTTCCGAGGGGGCCGGGAACGTGGCTACACCTTC.

The V call is TRBV5-1, the J call TRBJ2-3; the D is unclear. V was pared by 4 bases and J by 0 bases, with 12 bases between. Germline CDR1 SGHRS, CDR2 YFSETQ. This CDR3 has 15 residues. CDR3 coding DNA: TGCGCCAGCAGCCCGGCCTCCCCTAGCACAGATACGCAGTATTTT. It yields the protein CASSPASPSTDTQYF.

This clonotype has more than one count but fewer than ten. V usage is TRBV9 and J usage is TRBJ2-1; 9 nucleotides match TRBD2. This CDR3 comprises 15 residues. Germline trimming cut 4 bases from V and 4 bases from J; bases unmatched to any gene: 6. CDR1 SGDLS and CDR2 YYNGEE come from the germline V gene. The CDR3, as DNA: TGTGCCAGCAGCCTTAGCGGGGGAAAATACAATGAGCAGTTCTTC. Protein sequence: CASSLSGGKYNEQFF.

This chain's CDR3 is CASSHSGAKETQYF. The CDR3, as DNA: TGCGCCAGCAGCCACTCCGGGGCTAAAGAGACCCAGTACTTC. The chain combines TRBV5-1 with TRBJ2-7; D tentatively reads TRBD1 or TRBD2 (5 bases each). The J call is uncertain, as TRBJ2-5 better fits the DNA end. The CDR3 loop spans 14 amino acids. Per the germline V gene, CDR1 is SGHRS and CDR2 is YFSETQ.

The chain recombines TRBV10-3 with TRBJ1-2; 11 positions match TRBD1. V shed 3 bases, J shed 7 bases, and the junction held 4 bases outside the gene matches. The CDR3 spans 14 residues. The germline gives CDR1 ENHRY, CDR2 SYGVKD. CDR3 in amino acids: CAISDGQGAFGYTF. The CDR3 DNA reads TGTGCCATCAGTGATGGACAGGGGGCTTTTGGCTACACCTTC.

Turning to this clonotype: A read error may be the cause here, since a much bigger clone is one base away. This CDR3 is CASSLGGSPQEAQYF. CDR3 coding DNA: TGTGCCAGCAGCTTAGGGGGTAGCCCACAAGAGGCCCAGTACTTC. The chain combines TRBV7-7 with TRBJ2-5; no firm D call. CDR3 size: 15 residues. Germline-derived CDR1 and CDR2 are SSHAT and FNYEAQ (reference sequence).

In its sample, this clonotype was seen once. The V gene is TRBV5-1, the J gene TRBJ2-5, with D maybe TRBD2 (5 bases). Germline lookup yields CDR1 SGHRS and CDR2 YFSETQ. The CDR3 consists of 14 residues. V shed 2 bases and J shed 2 bases, with 10 bases lying between them. Here the CDR3 reads CASSFGLGQETQYF. In nucleotides, the CDR3 is TGCGCCAGCAGCTTCGGACTGGGGCAAGAGACCCAGTACTTC.

The gene calls are TRBV28 and TRBJ2-6; D is possibly TRBD1 or TRBD2 (5 bases each). The V and J ends lost 6 bases and 4 bases respectively, with 13 bases between them. Germline CDR1 MDHEN, CDR2 SYDVKM. This CDR3 spans 15 amino acids. CDR3 bases: TGTGCCAGCAGCCTCCCAGGGACCGGGGCCAACGTCCTGACTTTC. Amino acids: CASSLPGTGANVLTF.